Below, 2 T cell receptor beta chains from the same sample are listed, as sequenced in a study of control samples from healthy donors and cancer patients. Only in-frame clones appear in the TCRdb table, and some are missing; sequencing was by immunoSEQ multiplex PCR. In the table there are about 160,000 clones, 85% to 90% of which are singletons. Sequencing used blood. The receptors here all came from a man younger than 40 in good health.

The gene calls are TRBV9 and TRBJ2-3, with D possibly matching TRBD2 (6 bases). The length of the CDR3 is 13 residues. The germline V gene has CDR1 SGDLS and CDR2 YYNGEE. Trimming pared 6 bases from V and 6 bases from J, leaving 14 bases between. The chain's CDR3 is CASNSGRGDTQYF. CDR3 in DNA: TGTGCCAGCAATTCCGGGAGAGGGGATACGCAGTATTTT.

V and J are TRBV27 and TRBJ1-2; 7 nucleotides align to TRBD1. The junction had 17 bases not matched to a gene; V was cut back by 8 bases and J by 8 bases. Germline V gene sequence: CDR1 MNHEY, CDR2 SMNVEV (reference sequence). The CDR3 runs to 15 residues. The CDR3 loop is CASGIATGLRGGYTF. CDR3 nucleotides: TGTGCCAGCGGAATCGCGACAGGGTTAAGGGGAGGCTACACCTTC.